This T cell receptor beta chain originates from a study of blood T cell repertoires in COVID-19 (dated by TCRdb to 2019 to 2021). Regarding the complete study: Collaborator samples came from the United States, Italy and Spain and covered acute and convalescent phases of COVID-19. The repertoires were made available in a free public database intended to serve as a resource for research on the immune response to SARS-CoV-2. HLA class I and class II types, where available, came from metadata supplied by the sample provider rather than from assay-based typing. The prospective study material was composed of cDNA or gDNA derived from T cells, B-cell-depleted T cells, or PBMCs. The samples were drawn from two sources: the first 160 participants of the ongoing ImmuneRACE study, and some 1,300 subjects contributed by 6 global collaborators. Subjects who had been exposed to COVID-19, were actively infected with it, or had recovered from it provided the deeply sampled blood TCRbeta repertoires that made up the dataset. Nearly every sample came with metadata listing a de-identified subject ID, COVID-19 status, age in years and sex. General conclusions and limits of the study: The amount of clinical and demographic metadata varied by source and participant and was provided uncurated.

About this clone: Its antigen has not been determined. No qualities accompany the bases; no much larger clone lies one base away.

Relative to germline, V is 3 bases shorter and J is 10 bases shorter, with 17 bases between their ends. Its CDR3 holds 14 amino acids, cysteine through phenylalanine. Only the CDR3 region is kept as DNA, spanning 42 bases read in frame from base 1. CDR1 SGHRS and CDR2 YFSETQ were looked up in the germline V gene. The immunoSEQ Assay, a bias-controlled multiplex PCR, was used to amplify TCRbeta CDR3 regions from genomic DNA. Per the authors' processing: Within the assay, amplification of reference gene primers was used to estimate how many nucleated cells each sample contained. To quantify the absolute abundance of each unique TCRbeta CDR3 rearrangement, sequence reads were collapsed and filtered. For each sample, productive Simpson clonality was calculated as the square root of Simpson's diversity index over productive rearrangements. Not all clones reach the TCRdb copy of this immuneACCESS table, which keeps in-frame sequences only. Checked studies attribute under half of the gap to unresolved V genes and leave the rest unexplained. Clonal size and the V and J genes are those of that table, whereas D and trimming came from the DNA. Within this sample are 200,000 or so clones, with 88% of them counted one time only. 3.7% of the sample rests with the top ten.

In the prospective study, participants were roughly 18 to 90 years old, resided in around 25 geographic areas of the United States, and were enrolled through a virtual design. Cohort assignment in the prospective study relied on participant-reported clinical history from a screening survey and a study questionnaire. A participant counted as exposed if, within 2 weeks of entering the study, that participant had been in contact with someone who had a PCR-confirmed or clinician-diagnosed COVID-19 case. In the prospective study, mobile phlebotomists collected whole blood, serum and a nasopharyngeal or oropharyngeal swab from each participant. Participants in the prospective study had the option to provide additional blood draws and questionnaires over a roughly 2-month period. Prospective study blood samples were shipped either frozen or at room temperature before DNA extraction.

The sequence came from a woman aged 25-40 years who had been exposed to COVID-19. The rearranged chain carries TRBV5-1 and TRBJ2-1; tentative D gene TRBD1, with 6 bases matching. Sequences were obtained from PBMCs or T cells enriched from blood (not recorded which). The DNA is TGCGCCAGCAGCTCGGACAGTCCTCGCGGGGAGCAGTTCTTC. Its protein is CASSSDSPRGEQFF.